Detailed here is one TCR beta chain. What it binds is not known. A multiplex PCR was run with 60 Vbeta primers and 13 Jbeta primers. Assay: immunoSEQ multiplex PCR; the TCRdb copy retains only in-frame clones and omits some. The sample has around 200,000 clones. The entry originates in a study of cytomegalovirus exposure and HLA in healthy donors. General observations from the study: Cytomegalovirus status was reportedly diagnosed by the classifier with high sensitivity and specificity. Associated with cytomegalovirus, according to the listing, were 150 to 200 TCR beta chains.

Trimming cost V 1 base and J 3 bases; bases outside gene matches: 19. Germline V gives CDR1 KGHSH, CDR2 LQKENI. The CDR3 consists of 20 residues. The chain has TRBV18 and TRBJ1-2; TRBD1 agrees at 8 bases. Sequencing used PBMCs. This clonotype was sampled from a girl between 2 and 10 years old in good health and CMV-seropositive. The CDR3 DNA sequence: TGTGCCAGCTCACCACGGGCGACAGGGGTCCCCCTTCCCCCTCACTATGGCTACACCTTC. Residues: CASSPRATGVPLPPHYGYTF.